The 28 T cell receptor beta chains below come from one sample, sequenced in a study of PD-1 blockade in classical Hodgkin lymphoma. Profiled with immunoSEQ multiplex PCR; TCRdb holds only in-frame clones, not every one. The sample lists 100,000 or so clones; roughly 91% were seen once. Autologous stem cell transplantation was followed by relapse in every patient, and brentuximab vedotin exposure varied. This sample comprised peripheral blood mononuclear cells (PBMCs), obtained before the second cycle of nivolumab. These receptors originate from a human donor with classical Hodgkin lymphoma.

This clone was observed a few times. The CDR3 loop is CASSPSGNTEAFF. DNA for the CDR3: TGTGCCAGCAGCCCCTCTGGGAACACTGAAGCTTTCTTT. The V call is TRBV7-9, the J call TRBJ1-1; D is ambiguous. The length of the CDR3 is 13 residues. The germline V gene encodes CDR1 SEHNR and CDR2 FQNEAQ (reference sequence). Trimming cost V 5 bases and J 1 base, with 8 bases left between them.

V gene TRBV19 combines with J gene TRBJ2-3; 9 bases line up with TRBD1. Losses at the gene ends were 7 bases for V and 4 bases for J; bases not matched to a gene: 9. This CDR3 is built from 15 residues. Germline V gene data show CDR1 as LNHDA and CDR2 as SQIVND (reference sequence). CDR3: CASTSQGARPDTQYF. In DNA, the CDR3 is TGTGCCAGTACCTCACAGGGGGCGCGGCCAGATACGCAGTATTTT.

The chain combines TRBV2 with TRBJ1-1, with D possibly matching TRBD1 (6 bases). The CDR3 runs to 14 residues. Germline values: CDR1 SNHLY, CDR2 FYNNEI. Trimming took 6 bases from V and 8 from J, leaving 19 bases between them. This chain's CDR3 is CASRDGQSPSEAFF. The CDR3, as DNA: TGTGCCAGCAGGGACGGACAGAGCCCGTCAGAAGCTTTCTTT.

The chain recombines TRBV13 with TRBJ2-7; D gene ambiguous. Germline-derived CDR1 and CDR2 are PRHDT and FYEKMQ (reference sequence). This CDR3 contains 14 residues. Trimming stripped 4 bases from V and 2 bases from J, with 12 bases between. CDR3 region: CASSSRTITYEQYF. The CDR3 DNA follows: TGTGCCAGCAGCTCACGGACGATTACCTACGAGCAGTACTTC.

This sequence joins TRBV10-1 and TRBJ1-1; D unclear. There are 13 residues in the CDR3. The germline gives CDR1 WNHNN, CDR2 SYGVQD (reference sequence). Trimming left V 0 bases short and J 0 bases short, with 2 bases between. DNA of the CDR3: TGCGCCAGCAGTGAGTCTGTGAACACTGAAGCTTTCTTT. Encoded protein: CASSESVNTEAFF.

The J gene is TRBJ2-1, the V gene TRBV15, with D perhaps given as TRBD1 or TRBD2 (6 bases each). The CDR3 is 17 amino acids. The V end was cut by 2 bases, the J end by 4 bases, with 18 bases between. The germline V gene has CDR1 LNHNV and CDR2 YYDKDF (reference sequence). The CDR3 DNA sequence: TGTGCCACCAGCAGATGGGGGGCGCGGGTGGGGTACAATGAGCAGTTCTTC. Translating it yields CATSRWGARVGYNEQFF. Full variable domain (outside the CDR3, taken from reference TRBV15 and TRBJ2-1): DAMVIQNPRYQVTQFGKPVTLSCSQTLNHNVMYWYQQKSSQAPKLLFHYYDKDFNNEADTPDNFQSRRPNTSFCFLDIRSPGLGDTAMYLCATSRWGARVGYNEQFFGPGTRLTVL.

The chain uses TRBV30 and TRBJ1-2; D remains ambiguous. CDR1 GTSNPN and CDR2 SVGIG come from the germline V gene (reference sequence). This CDR3 comprises 10 residues. Trimming shortened V by 3 bases and J by 8 bases, and 7 bases separated the two germline ends. CDR3 nucleotides: TGTGCCTGGAGAGGCAGCGGCTACACCTTC. Its protein product is CAWRGSGYTF.

The genes are TRBV18 and TRBJ2-5; D not certain. The CDR3 contains 12 residues. The V end lost 6 bases, the J end lost 4 bases, and 9 bases lay between the germline ends. Germline CDR1 is KGHSH and CDR2 is LQKENI. As DNA, the CDR3 is TGTGCCAGCTCGGTATCTTTAGAGACCCAGTACTTC. This translates into CASSVSLETQYF.

This clone was recorded a few times. The J gene is TRBJ1-1, the V gene TRBV15; D gene unclear. The V gene's germline CDR1 is LNHNV and CDR2 YYDKDF (reference sequence). This CDR3 is built from 11 residues. V lost 4 bases and J 3 bases, leaving 3 bases between the germline ends. The CDR3 loop is CATSTYTEAFF. CDR3 coding DNA: TGTGCCACCAGCACTTACACTGAAGCTTTCTTT. Variable domain in full (rest from reference TRBV15 and TRBJ1-1): DAMVIQNPRYQVTQFGKPVTLSCSQTLNHNVMYWYQQKSSQAPKLLFHYYDKDFNNEADTPDNFQSRRPNTSFCFLDIRSPGLGDTAMYLCATSTYTEAFFGQGTRLTVV.

The chain carries TRBV30 and TRBJ2-7; a possible D gene is TRBD1 (6 bases). Trimming cost V 2 bases and J 4 bases, with 12 bases left between them. From germline, CDR1 is GTSNPN and CDR2 SVGIG (reference sequence). The length of the CDR3 is 13 residues. The CDR3 loop is CAWSTLRGYEQYF. The CDR3 DNA reads as TGTGCCTGGAGTACCCTGAGGGGGTACGAGCAGTACTTC.

The gene calls are TRBV29-1 and TRBJ1-2; D call uncertain. The V end lost 5 bases, the J end lost 6 bases, and 13 bases lay between the germline ends. The CDR3 length is 12 residues. The V gene's germline CDR1 is SQVTM and CDR2 ANQGSEA. The CDR3 DNA is TGCAGCGTTCTAGGGTTCGGGAATGGCTACACCTTC. Its translation: CSVLGFGNGYTF.

A single count supports this clone. V and J are TRBV27 and TRBJ1-1; 10 bases line up with TRBD1. J gave up 5 bases and V 4 bases, and 4 bases lay outside the gene matches. This CDR3 spans 14 amino acids. Germline V gives CDR1 MNHEY, CDR2 SMNVEV (reference sequence). The CDR3 DNA sequence: TGTGCCAGCAGTTGGGGACAGGGGACTACTGAAGCTTTCTTT. Residues: CASSWGQGTTEAFF.

V usage is TRBV18 and J usage is TRBJ2-1; D is perhaps TRBD1 or TRBD2 (7 bases each). The V gene lost 8 bases and the J gene lost 6 bases, with 11 bases spanning the gap. The CDR3 runs 12 residues. From germline, CDR1 is KGHSH and CDR2 LQKENI. The CDR3: CASQGGGNEQFF. The CDR3 region has the DNA TGTGCCAGCCAGGGGGGGGGCAATGAGCAGTTCTTC. Full variable domain (outside the CDR3, taken from reference TRBV18 and TRBJ2-1): NAGVMQNPRHLVRRRGQEARLRCSPMKGHSHVYWYRQLPEEGLKFMVYLQKENIIDESGMPKERFSAEFPKEGPSILRIQQVVRGDSAAYFCASQGGGNEQFFGPGTRLTVL.

The CDR3 DNA reads TGTGCCAGCCTCGGGACAGTTACCTACGAGCAGTACTTC. Translating gives CASLGTVTYEQYF. The V call is TRBV6-6, the J call TRBJ2-7; 7 bases agree with TRBD1. Unmatched junction bases numbered 6, after V lost 8 bases and J lost 2 bases. Per the germline V gene, CDR1 is MNHNY and CDR2 is SVGAGI (reference sequence). The CDR3 length is 13 residues.

V gene TRBV19 combines with J gene TRBJ2-1; D not resolved. The CDR3 covers 13 residues. V gave up 3 bases and J gave up 13 bases, with 16 bases separating them. The V gene's germline CDR1 is LNHDA and CDR2 SQIVND (reference sequence). The CDR3 DNA sequence: TGTGCCAGTAGTATGTTAGCCGATGTAGGCCAGTTCTTC. Protein product: CASSMLADVGQFF.

This chain links TRBV21-1 with TRBJ2-7; the table's D call of TRBD1 was not tested on the DNA. TRBV21-1 is a pseudogene segment. CDR3 length: 16 residues. The CDR3 bases are TGTGCCAGCAGCAATTCTAGGGTGGGGGCGTTCTACGAGCAGTACTTC. It yields the protein CASSNSRVGAFYEQYF.

J is TRBJ2-3 and V is TRBV5-1, with 7 nucleotides matching TRBD1. Looked up from germline, CDR1 is SGHRS and CDR2 is YFSETQ. The length of the CDR3 is 14 residues. V gave up 3 bases and J gave up 5 bases; unmatched junction bases: 6. In DNA, the CDR3 is TGCGCCAGCAGCTCCGACAGGGTGGAAGATACGCAGTATTTT. This gives the protein CASSSDRVEDTQYF.

This clone was seen a few times. V and J are TRBV9 and TRBJ1-5; D is perhaps TRBD1 (5 bases). The CDR3 is 14 amino acids. The V gene lost 4 bases and the J gene lost 8 bases, with 16 bases spanning the gap. Germline-derived CDR1 and CDR2 are SGDLS and YYNGEE. The CDR3 is CASSPGAAREPQHF. The CDR3 coding sequence is TGTGCCAGCAGCCCTGGGGCGGCGCGGGAGCCCCAGCATTTT.

This clone was detected only a few times. The chain joins TRBV2 to TRBJ1-1, with no clear D. The germline V and J ends were trimmed by 4 bases and 5 bases, with 8 bases remaining between them. CDR1 SNHLY and CDR2 FYNNEI come from the germline V gene. The length of the CDR3 is 12 residues. The CDR3 sequence: CASSVFWTEAFF. CDR3 DNA: TGTGCCAGCAGTGTGTTCTGGACTGAAGCTTTCTTT. Looking up the rest from reference TRBV2 and TRBJ1-1 gives the full variable domain: EPEVTQTPSHQVTQMGQEVILRCVPISNHLYFYWYRQILGQKVEFLVSFYNNEISEKSEIFDDQFSVERPDGSNFTLKIRSTKLEDSAMYFCASSVFWTEAFFGQGTRLTVV.

The sample holds one count of this clone. This sequence joins TRBV10-1 and TRBJ1-1; a possible D gene is TRBD1 (5 bases). Between the trimmed V and J ends, which lost 6 bases and 7 bases, there was a span of 18 bases. The germline V gene encodes CDR1 WNHNN and CDR2 SYGVQD (reference sequence). The CDR3 runs 14 residues. The CDR3 sequence is CASSQTRGDDEAFF. CDR3 bases: TGCGCCAGCAGCCAGACTCGGGGCGATGATGAAGCTTTCTTT.

The V call is TRBV5-6, the J call TRBJ2-5; possibly TRBD1 or TRBD2 for D (5 bases each). CDR3 length: 16 residues. V was shortened by 6 bases and J by 4 bases, with 22 bases between the two germline ends. CDR1 and CDR2 from the germline V gene are SGHDT and YYEEEE. Written as DNA, the CDR3 is TGTGCCAGCACCGTTTTCCGGGGCCTACCGGGAGAGACCCAGTACTTC. Amino acid sequence: CASTVFRGLPGETQYF.

The V gene is TRBV11-3, the J gene TRBJ1-5; D gene ambiguous. Germline CDR1 and CDR2: SGHNT and YENEEA. Trimming cost V 1 base and J 1 base, with 5 bases left between them. The CDR3 is 14 residues long. CDR3 bases: TGTGCCAGCAGCTTAGTTGAGAGCAATCAGCCCCAGCATTTT. Translated: CASSLVESNQPQHF.

This chain connects TRBV18 to TRBJ2-5, with D unclear. Trimming shortened V by 2 bases and J by 3 bases, and 7 bases separated the two germline ends. The CDR3 extends over 13 amino acids. Germline-derived CDR1 and CDR2 are KGHSH and LQKENI. In nucleotides, the CDR3 is TGTGCCAGCTCACCAAGTGGGGAAGAGACCCAGTACTTC. Translating it yields CASSPSGEETQYF.

The V gene is TRBV7-2, the J gene TRBJ1-4; 7 bases are a match to TRBD1. The germline V gene has CDR1 SGHTA and CDR2 FQGNSA. This CDR3 spans 14 amino acids. Trimming cost V 3 bases and J 7 bases; bases outside gene matches: 5. DNA for the CDR3: TGTGCCAGCAGCTTGGGACAGTTGGGTGAAAAACTGTTTTTT. Protein sequence: CASSLGQLGEKLFF.

The rearrangement joins TRBV9 to TRBJ2-7; no clear D. The germline gives CDR1 SGDLS, CDR2 YYNGEE. The CDR3 contains 17 residues. Trimming removed 0 bases at V and 3 bases at J, with 19 bases between. Here the CDR3 reads CASSVGASASGGYEQYF. CDR3 nucleotides: TGTGCCAGCAGCGTAGGGGCTTCAGCCTCCGGTGGCTACGAGCAGTACTTC.

The rearrangement links TRBV20-1 to TRBJ1-2, with TRBD1 matching 7 bases. Germline-derived CDR1 and CDR2 are DFQATT and SNEGSKA (reference sequence). Trimming removed 5 bases from V and 8 bases from J; junction bases left unmatched: 2. CDR3 length equals 10 residues. The CDR3 loop is CSAGTVGYTF. DNA for the CDR3: TGCAGTGCTGGGACAGTCGGCTACACCTTC.

Turning to this clone: A read error may be the cause here, since a much bigger clone is one base away. Other nucleotide sequences from this sample produce the same CDR3. This chain uses TRBV28 with TRBJ1-5; no definite D call. The CDR3 length is 14 residues. Germline-derived CDR1 and CDR2 are MDHEN and SYDVKM. Trimming pared 3 bases from V and 7 bases from J, leaving 13 bases between. The CDR3 sequence: CASSFLAGVQPQHF. The CDR3 DNA reads TGTGCCAGCAGTTTTCTGGCAGGAGTACAGCCCCAGCATTTT.

This CDR3 is CASSPRGALGVPQHF. In nucleotides, the CDR3 is TGTGCCAGCAGCCCCCGTGGCGCTCTAGGGGTGCCCCAGCATTTT. The chain carries TRBV14 and TRBJ1-5; D perhaps matches TRBD1 (5 bases). From germline, CDR1 is SGHDN and CDR2 FVKESK. Trimming removed 4 bases at V and 9 bases at J, with 19 bases between. The CDR3 runs to 15 residues.